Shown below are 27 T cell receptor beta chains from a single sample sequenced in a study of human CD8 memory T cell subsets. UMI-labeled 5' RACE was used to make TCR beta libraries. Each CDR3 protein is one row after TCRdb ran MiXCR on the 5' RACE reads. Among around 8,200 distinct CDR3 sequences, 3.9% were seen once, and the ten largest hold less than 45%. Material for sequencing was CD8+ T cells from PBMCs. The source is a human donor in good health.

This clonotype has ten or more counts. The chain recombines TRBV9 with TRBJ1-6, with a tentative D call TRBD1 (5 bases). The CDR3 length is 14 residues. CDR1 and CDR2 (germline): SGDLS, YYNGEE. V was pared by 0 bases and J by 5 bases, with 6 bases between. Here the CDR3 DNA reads TGTGCCAGCAGCGTAGGGGGGGATAATTCACCCCTCCACTTT. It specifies CASSVGGDNSPLHF.

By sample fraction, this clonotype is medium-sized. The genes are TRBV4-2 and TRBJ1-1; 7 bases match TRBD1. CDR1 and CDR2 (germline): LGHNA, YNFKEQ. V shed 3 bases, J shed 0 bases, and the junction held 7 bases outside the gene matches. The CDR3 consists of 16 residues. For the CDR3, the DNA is TGTGCCAGCAGCCAGGAAACGGGACAGATGAACACTGAAGCTTTCTTT. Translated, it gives CASSQETGQMNTEAFF.

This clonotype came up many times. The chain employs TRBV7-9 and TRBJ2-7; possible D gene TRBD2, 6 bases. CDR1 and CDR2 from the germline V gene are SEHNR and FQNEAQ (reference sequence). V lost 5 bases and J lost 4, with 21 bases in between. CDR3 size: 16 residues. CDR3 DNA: TGTGCCAGCAGCCCTCCCAAGCCGGGAGAGTTATACGAGCAGTACTTC. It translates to CASSPPKPGELYEQYF.

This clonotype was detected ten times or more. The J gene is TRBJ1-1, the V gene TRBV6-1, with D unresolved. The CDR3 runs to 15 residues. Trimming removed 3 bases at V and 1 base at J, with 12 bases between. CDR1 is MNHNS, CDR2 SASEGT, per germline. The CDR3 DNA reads TGTGCCAGCAGTGACCGAGGACGGGGGAACACTGAAGCTTTCTTT. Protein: CASSDRGRGNTEAFF.

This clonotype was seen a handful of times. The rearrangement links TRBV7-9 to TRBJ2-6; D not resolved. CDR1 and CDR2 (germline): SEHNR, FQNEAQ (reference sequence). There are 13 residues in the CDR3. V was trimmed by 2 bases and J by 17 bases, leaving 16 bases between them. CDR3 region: CASSLTRAVSLTF. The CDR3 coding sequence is TGTGCCAGCAGCTTAACAAGGGCCGTCTCTTTGACTTTC.

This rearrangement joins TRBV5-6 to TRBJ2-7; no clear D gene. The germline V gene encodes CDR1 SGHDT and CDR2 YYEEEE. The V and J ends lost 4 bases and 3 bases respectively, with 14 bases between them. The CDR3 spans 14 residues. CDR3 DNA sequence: TGTGCCAGCAGCGAGTTTGGACGGCACTACGAGCAGTACTTC. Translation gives CASSEFGRHYEQYF.

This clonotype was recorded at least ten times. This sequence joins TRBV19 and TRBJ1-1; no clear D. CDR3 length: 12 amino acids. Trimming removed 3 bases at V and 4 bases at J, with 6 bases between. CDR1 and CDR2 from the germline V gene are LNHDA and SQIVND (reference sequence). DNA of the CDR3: TGTGCCAGTAGTATGGGAAGCACTGAAGCTTTCTTT. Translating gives CASSMGSTEAFF.

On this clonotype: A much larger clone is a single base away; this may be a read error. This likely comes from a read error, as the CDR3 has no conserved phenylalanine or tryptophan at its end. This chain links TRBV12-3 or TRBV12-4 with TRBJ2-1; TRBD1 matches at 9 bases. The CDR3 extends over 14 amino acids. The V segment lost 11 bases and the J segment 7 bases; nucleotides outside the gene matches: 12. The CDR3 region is CACSGTGSGNEQFI. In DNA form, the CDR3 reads TGTGCCTGTTCTGGGACAGGGTCAGGGAATGAGCAGTTCATC.

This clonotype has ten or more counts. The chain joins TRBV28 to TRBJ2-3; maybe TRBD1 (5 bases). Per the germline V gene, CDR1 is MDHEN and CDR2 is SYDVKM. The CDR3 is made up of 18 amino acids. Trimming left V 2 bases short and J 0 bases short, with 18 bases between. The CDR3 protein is CASSLITGPYSSTDTQYF. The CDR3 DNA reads TGTGCCAGCAGTTTAATTACAGGTCCATATTCTAGCACAGATACGCAGTATTTT. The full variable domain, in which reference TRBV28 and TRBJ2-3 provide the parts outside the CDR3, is DVKVTQSSRYLVKRTGEKVFLECVQDMDHENMFWYRQDPGLGLRLIYFSYDVKMKEKGDIPEGYSVSREKKERFSLILESASTNQTSMYLCASSLITGPYSSTDTQYFGPGTRLTVL.

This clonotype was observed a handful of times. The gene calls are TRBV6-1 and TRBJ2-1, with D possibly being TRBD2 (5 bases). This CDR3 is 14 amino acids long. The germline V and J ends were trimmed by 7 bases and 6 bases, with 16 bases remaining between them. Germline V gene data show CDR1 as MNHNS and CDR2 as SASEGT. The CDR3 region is CASKEGDSSNEQFF. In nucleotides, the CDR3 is TGTGCCAGCAAAGAGGGAGACTCCAGCAATGAGCAGTTCTTC.

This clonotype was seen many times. CDR3 amino acids: CASSSKTGRDGYTF. In nucleotides, the CDR3 is TGTGCCAGCAGCTCGAAGACAGGGAGGGATGGCTACACCTTC. J is TRBJ1-2 and V is TRBV7-8; 7 nucleotides align to TRBD1. There are 14 residues in the CDR3. Trimming cost V 4 bases and J 6 bases; bases outside gene matches: 8. Germline V gives CDR1 SGHVS, CDR2 FQNEAQ. The full variable domain, in which reference TRBV7-8 and TRBJ1-2 provide the parts outside the CDR3, is GAGVSQSPRYKVAKRGQDVALRCDPISGHVSLFWYQQALGQGPEFLTYFQNEAQLDKSGLPSDRFFAERPEGSVSTLKIQRTQQEDSAVYLCASSSKTGRDGYTFGSGTRLTVV.

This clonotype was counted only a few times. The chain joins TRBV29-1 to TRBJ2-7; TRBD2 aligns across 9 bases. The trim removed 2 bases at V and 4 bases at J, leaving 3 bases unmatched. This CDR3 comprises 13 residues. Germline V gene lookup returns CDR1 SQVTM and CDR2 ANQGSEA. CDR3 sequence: CSVELAGQYEQYF. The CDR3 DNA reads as TGCAGCGTTGAACTAGCGGGGCAGTACGAGCAGTACTTC.

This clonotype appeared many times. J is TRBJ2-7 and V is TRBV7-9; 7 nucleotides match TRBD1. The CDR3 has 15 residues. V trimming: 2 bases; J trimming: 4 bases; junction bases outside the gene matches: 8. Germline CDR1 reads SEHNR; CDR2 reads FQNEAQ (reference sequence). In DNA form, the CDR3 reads TGTGCCAGCAGCTTACCCGGATTGACAGGGTACGAGCAGTACTTC. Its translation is CASSLPGLTGYEQYF.

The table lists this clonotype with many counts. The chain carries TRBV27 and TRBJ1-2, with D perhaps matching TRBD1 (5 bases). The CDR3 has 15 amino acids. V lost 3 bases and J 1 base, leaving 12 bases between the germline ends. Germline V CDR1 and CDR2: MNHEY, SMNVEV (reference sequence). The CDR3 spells CASSFRGTNNYGYTF. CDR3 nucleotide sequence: TGTGCCAGCAGTTTCCGGGGGACTAATAACTATGGCTACACCTTC.

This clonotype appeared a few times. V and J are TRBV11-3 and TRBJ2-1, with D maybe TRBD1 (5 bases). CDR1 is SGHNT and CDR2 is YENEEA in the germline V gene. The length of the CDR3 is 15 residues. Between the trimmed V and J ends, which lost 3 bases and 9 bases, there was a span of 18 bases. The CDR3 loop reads CASSFGARHSSEQFF. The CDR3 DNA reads TGTGCCAGCAGCTTTGGGGCTAGGCACTCTAGTGAGCAGTTCTTC.

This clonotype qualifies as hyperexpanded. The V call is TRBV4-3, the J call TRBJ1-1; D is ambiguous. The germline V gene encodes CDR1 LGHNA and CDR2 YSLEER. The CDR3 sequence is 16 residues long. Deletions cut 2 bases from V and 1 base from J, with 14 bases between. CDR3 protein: CASSQLLHTENTEAFF. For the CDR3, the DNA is TGCGCCAGCAGCCAACTTTTACATACAGAGAACACTGAAGCTTTCTTT.

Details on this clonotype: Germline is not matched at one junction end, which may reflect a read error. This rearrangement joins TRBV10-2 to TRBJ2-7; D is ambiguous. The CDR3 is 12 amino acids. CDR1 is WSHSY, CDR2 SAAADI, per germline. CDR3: CASSTVTYEHYF. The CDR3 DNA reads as TGCGCCAGTTCTACAGTAACCTACGAGCACTACTTC.

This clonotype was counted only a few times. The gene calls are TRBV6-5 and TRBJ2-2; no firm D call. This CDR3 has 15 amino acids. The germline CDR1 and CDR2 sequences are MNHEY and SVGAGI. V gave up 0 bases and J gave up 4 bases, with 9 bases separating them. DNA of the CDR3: TGTGCCAGCAGTTACTCGGAACATGGCACCGGGGAGCTGTTTTTT. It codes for CASSYSEHGTGELFF.

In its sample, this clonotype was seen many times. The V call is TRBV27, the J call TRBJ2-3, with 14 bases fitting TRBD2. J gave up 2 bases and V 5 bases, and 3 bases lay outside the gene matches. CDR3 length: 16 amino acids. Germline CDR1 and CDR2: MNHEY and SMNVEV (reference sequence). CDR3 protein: CASSGTSGGYTDTQYF. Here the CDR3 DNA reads TGTGCCAGCAGTGGGACTAGCGGGGGCTACACAGATACGCAGTATTTT.

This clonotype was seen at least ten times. CDR3 loop: CASSLDRVGYTF. The CDR3 DNA follows: TGTGCCAGTAGTCTCGACAGGGTTGGCTACACCTTC. The chain carries TRBV19 and TRBJ1-2; 7 nucleotides agree with TRBD1. The CDR3 contains 12 residues. Trimming at V came to 5 bases and at J to 7 bases, leaving 4 bases not matched to a gene. CDR1 is LNHDA and CDR2 is SQIVND in the germline V gene (reference sequence).

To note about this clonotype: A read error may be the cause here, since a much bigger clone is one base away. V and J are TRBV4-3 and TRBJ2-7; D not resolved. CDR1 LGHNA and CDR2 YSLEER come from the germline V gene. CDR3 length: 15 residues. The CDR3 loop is CASRQEATGSYEQYF. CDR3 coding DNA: TGCGCCAGCCGCCAAGAAGCGACCGGCTCCTACGAGCAGTACTTC.

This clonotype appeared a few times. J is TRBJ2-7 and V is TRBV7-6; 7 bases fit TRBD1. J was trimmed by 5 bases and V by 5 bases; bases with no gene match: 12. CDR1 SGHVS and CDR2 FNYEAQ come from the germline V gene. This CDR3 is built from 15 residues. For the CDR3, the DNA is TGTGCCAGCAGCCCGGCGCAGGGGGTAATGAACGAGCAGTACTTC. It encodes CASSPAQGVMNEQYF. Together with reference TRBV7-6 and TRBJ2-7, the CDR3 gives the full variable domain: GAGVSQSPRYKVTKRGQDVALRCDPISGHVSLYWYRQALGQGPEFLTYFNYEAQQDKSGLPNDRFSAERPEGSISTLTIQRTEQRDSAMYRCASSPAQGVMNEQYFGPGTRLTVT.

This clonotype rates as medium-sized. CDR3 residues: CASSFDSPNYGYTF. For the CDR3, the DNA is TGTGCCAGCAGCTTTGATTCGCCAAACTATGGCTACACCTTC. V gene TRBV7-9 combines with J gene TRBJ1-2, with no clear D. Germline CDR1 and CDR2: SEHNR and FQNEAQ (reference sequence). The CDR3 totals 14 residues. Trimming stripped 3 bases from V and 2 bases from J, with 10 bases between.

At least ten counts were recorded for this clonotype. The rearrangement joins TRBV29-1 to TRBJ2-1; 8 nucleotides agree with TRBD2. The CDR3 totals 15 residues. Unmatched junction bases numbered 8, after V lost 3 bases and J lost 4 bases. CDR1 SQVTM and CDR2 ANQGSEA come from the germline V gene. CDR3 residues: CSVEVAGGPYNEQFF. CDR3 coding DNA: TGCAGCGTTGAGGTGGCGGGAGGACCGTACAATGAGCAGTTCTTC.

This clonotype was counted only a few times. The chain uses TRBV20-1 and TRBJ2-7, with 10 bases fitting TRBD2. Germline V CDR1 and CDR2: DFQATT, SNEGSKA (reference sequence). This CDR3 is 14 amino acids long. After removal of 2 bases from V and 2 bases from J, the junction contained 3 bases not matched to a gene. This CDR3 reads CSARQLAGPYEQYF. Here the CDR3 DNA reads TGCAGTGCTAGACAACTAGCGGGGCCCTACGAGCAGTACTTC.

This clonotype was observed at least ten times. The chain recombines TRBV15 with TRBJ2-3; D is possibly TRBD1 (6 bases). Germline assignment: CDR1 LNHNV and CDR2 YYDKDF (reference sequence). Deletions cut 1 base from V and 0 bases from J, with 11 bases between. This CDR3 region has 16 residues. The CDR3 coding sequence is TGTGCCACCAGCAGAGGACAGGAAAAAAGCACAGATACGCAGTATTTT. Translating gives CATSRGQEKSTDTQYF.

The CDR3 region is CASSLLPGYSYEQYF. CDR3 coding DNA: TGTGCCAGCAGCTTACTTCCGGGGTACTCCTACGAGCAGTACTTC. The chain uses TRBV7-8 and TRBJ2-7; maybe TRBD2 (5 bases). CDR3 size: 15 residues. Germline V gene sequence: CDR1 SGHVS, CDR2 FQNEAQ. V was trimmed by 2 bases and J by 0 bases, leaving 11 bases between them.